Given below is one TCR beta chain in context. J lost 1 base, V lost 0 bases, and 5 bases had no gene match. The germline gives CDR1 LGHDT, CDR2 YNNKEL (reference sequence). The CDR3 is made up of 16 amino acids. This sample is part of a study of blood T cell repertoires in COVID-19. The assay was immunoSEQ multiplex PCR, and TCRdb's table has in-frame clones only and misses some. This table has tens of thousands of clones, about 91% appearing once. The TCR was taken from a woman in her 70s with active COVID-19. What was sequenced was peripheral blood. This chain connects TRBV3-1 (or the pseudogene TRBV3-2) to TRBJ2-5, with TRBD1 identical over 7 bases. CDR3 nucleotides: TGTGCCAGCAGCCAAGATTTACCAGGGGGCCAAGAGACCCAGTACTTC. It codes for CASSQDLPGGQETQYF.